Following are 30 T cell receptor beta chains from one sample sequenced in a study of beta chain features in type 1 diabetes. As every portion of the isolated RNA was reverse transcribed, the sequencing read expressed TCRB transcripts. Generated by immunoSEQ multiplex PCR, the TCRdb table keeps only in-frame clones and is missing some. Here the sample spans 70,000 to 90,000 clones, around 32% being singletons. Specimen: stem cell memory CD4+ T cells from blood. Receptors originate from a woman younger than 35 in good health.

The chain recombines TRBV4-1 with TRBJ2-7; D possibly corresponds to TRBD2 (7 bases). This CDR3 region has 18 residues. The V end lost 2 bases, the J end lost 1 base, and 21 bases lay between the germline ends. Germline CDR1 is MGHRA and CDR2 is YSYEKL. As DNA, the CDR3 is TGCGCCAGCAGCCAAATTAGAGGGGGGGTCATTCAATCCTACGAGCAGTACTTC. Its translation: CASSQIRGGVIQSYEQYF.

J is TRBJ2-1 and V is TRBV30; D is perhaps TRBD2 (6 bases). Germline lookup yields CDR1 GTSNPN and CDR2 SVGIG (reference sequence). V lost 2 bases, J lost 8 bases, and 16 bases lay in between. The CDR3 covers 14 residues. CDR3 in amino acids: CAWSLWGGEYEQFF. For the CDR3, the DNA is TGTGCCTGGAGTCTCTGGGGCGGGGAATATGAGCAGTTCTTC.

The rearrangement uses TRBV5-6 and TRBJ1-3; D may be TRBD1 (5 bases). CDR1 and CDR2 from the germline V gene are SGHDT and YYEEEE. This CDR3 has 14 amino acids. The V end was cut by 1 base, the J end by 7 bases, with 12 bases between. This CDR3 reads CASSLRGSLNTIYF. The CDR3 DNA reads as TGTGCCAGCAGCTTGAGGGGCAGTTTGAACACCATATATTTT.

A few counts support this clone. The chain couples TRBV7-8 to TRBJ2-1; 10 bases map to TRBD1. Germline V gene sequence: CDR1 SGHVS, CDR2 FQNEAQ. V lost 0 bases, J lost 4 bases, and 3 bases stayed unmatched. This CDR3 spans 16 amino acids. Here the CDR3 DNA reads TGTGCCAGCAGCTTAGCCCGGGACAGGGGATACAATGAGCAGTTCTTC. Protein: CASSLARDRGYNEQFF.

In its sample, this clone was seen a few times. The J gene is TRBJ2-7, the V gene TRBV19; 9 nucleotides line up with TRBD1. V was clipped by 4 bases and J by 4 bases; unmatched bases: 8. This CDR3 has 15 amino acids. Germline CDR1 and CDR2: LNHDA and SQIVND (reference sequence). The CDR3: CASSNPGQGRYEQYF. In DNA form, the CDR3 reads TGTGCCAGTAGTAATCCGGGACAGGGAAGGTACGAGCAGTACTTC.

The V call is TRBV2, the J call TRBJ1-5, with unresolved D. CDR3 size: 13 residues. The V gene lost 6 bases and the J gene lost 5 bases, with 11 bases spanning the gap. Germline values: CDR1 SNHLY, CDR2 FYNNEI. The CDR3 nucleotides read TGTGCCAGCAGCCCAGGCGGGGATCAGCCCCAGCATTTT. Translating gives CASSPGGDQPQHF.

V and J are TRBV5-1 and TRBJ2-1; 8 bases line up with TRBD1. The length of the CDR3 is 14 residues. Germline V gene lookup returns CDR1 SGHRS and CDR2 YFSETQ. Unmatched junction bases numbered 7, after V lost 4 bases and J lost 7 bases. CDR3: CASSADRTGNEQFF. DNA for the CDR3: TGCGCCAGCAGCGCCGACCGGACAGGGAATGAGCAGTTCTTC.

This clone was picked up one time. The rearrangement links TRBV7-2 to TRBJ1-2; TRBD1 aligns across 8 bases. The CDR3 has 16 residues. From germline, CDR1 is SGHTA and CDR2 FQGNSA. V gave up 4 bases and J gave up 1 base; unmatched junction bases: 8. CDR3: CASSSTRTGNNYGYTF. The CDR3 DNA is TGTGCCAGCAGCTCGACCAGGACAGGGAATAACTATGGCTACACCTTC. Supplemented by reference TRBV7-2 and TRBJ1-2, the full variable domain reads GAGVSQSPSNKVTEKGKDVELRCDPISGHTALYWYRQSLGQGLEFLIYFQGNSAPDKSGLPSDRFSAERTGGSVSTLTIQRTQQEDSAVYLCASSSTRTGNNYGYTFGSGTRLTVV.

The chain carries TRBV5-4 and TRBJ1-5; D is unresolved. V was cut by 0 bases and J by 2 bases, with 12 bases left in between. The germline CDR1 and CDR2 sequences are SGHNT and YYREEE (reference sequence). The CDR3 sequence is 16 residues long. The CDR3 DNA sequence: TGTGCCAGCAGCTTGGGGGGAGGGAACGGCAATCAGCCCCAGCATTTT. Translated: CASSLGGGNGNQPQHF.

The rearrangement joins TRBV10-3 to TRBJ2-5, with a tentative D call TRBD1 (6 bases). The CDR3 is 11 amino acids. V was shortened by 6 bases and J by 11 bases, with 13 bases between the two germline ends. Germline V gene sequence: CDR1 ENHRY, CDR2 SYGVKD. CDR3 sequence (DNA): TGTGCCATCAGACAGGGTAATGAGCAGTACTTC. Amino acids: CAIRQGNEQYF.

The chain joins TRBV10-3 to TRBJ2-7; 7 bases are shared with TRBD2. Germline V lookup: CDR1 ENHRY, CDR2 SYGVKD. CDR3 length: 15 residues. With 5 bases clipped from V and 3 bases from J, the junction kept 10 bases outside the gene matches. The CDR3 DNA follows: TGTGCCATCAGTAATGCCGGGACTAACTACTACGAGCAGTACTTC. This encodes CAISNAGTNYYEQYF.

A remark on this clone: Other DNA variants within this sample encode the same CDR3. The J gene is TRBJ2-7, the V gene TRBV5-6; D is undetermined. V was pared by 0 bases and J by 0 bases, with 7 bases between. The CDR3 is made up of 14 amino acids. Germline CDR1 is SGHDT and CDR2 is YYEEEE. DNA for the CDR3: TGTGCCAGCAGCTTGGGTTCGGGCTCCTACGAGCAGTACTTC. Translated: CASSLGSGSYEQYF.

The V call is TRBV27, the J call TRBJ2-1; 9 bases match TRBD1. This CDR3 is 18 amino acids long. Germline loops: CDR1 MNHEY, CDR2 SMNVEV (reference sequence). J was trimmed by 6 bases and V by 1 base; bases with no gene match: 13. The CDR3 nucleotides are TGTGCCAGCAGTTTATATCAGGGGGACAGGGTGGCAGTCAATGAGCAGTTCTTC. Its translation is CASSLYQGDRVAVNEQFF.

The sample holds a few counts of this clone. The chain carries TRBV5-1 and TRBJ2-3; 10 bases align to TRBD2. Germline V gene lookup returns CDR1 SGHRS and CDR2 YFSETQ. The CDR3 consists of 14 residues. Trimming cost V 2 bases and J 6 bases; bases outside gene matches: 3. CDR3 nucleotide sequence: TGCGCCAGCAGCTTTAGCGGGGGGTCGGATACGCAGTATTTT. Translating gives CASSFSGGSDTQYF. Full variable domain (remainder filled in from reference TRBV5-1 and TRBJ2-3): KAGVTQTPRYLIKTRGQQVTLSCSPISGHRSVSWYQQTPGQGLQFLFEYFSETQRNKGNFPGRFSGRQFSNSRSEMNVSTLELGDSALYLCASSFSGGSDTQYFGPGTRLTVL.

The rearrangement links TRBV4-1 to TRBJ1-1; D remains unclear. This CDR3 spans 14 amino acids. CDR1 MGHRA and CDR2 YSYEKL come from the germline V gene. Trimming pared 0 bases from V and 11 bases from J, leaving 16 bases between. This CDR3 is CASSQDPGKVRAFF. CDR3 nucleotides: TGCGCCAGCAGCCAAGATCCCGGAAAGGTCAGGGCTTTCTTT.

This clone was recorded a few times. This chain joins TRBV7-2 and TRBJ2-3; D ambiguous. In germline, CDR1 is SGHTA, CDR2 FQGNSA. The germline V and J ends were trimmed by 5 bases and 3 bases, with 9 bases remaining between them. This CDR3 comprises 13 residues. Written as DNA, the CDR3 is TGTGCCAGCAGCCCATCCCGGACAGATACGCAGTATTTT. Translation gives CASSPSRTDTQYF.

The chain is built from TRBV7-2 and TRBJ2-3; 10 bases are a match to TRBD2. The CDR3 has 16 amino acids. Losses at the gene ends were 5 bases for V and 5 bases for J; bases not matched to a gene: 10. The V gene's germline CDR1 is SGHTA and CDR2 FQGNSA. In DNA, the CDR3 is TGTGCCAGCAGCCGGCAAAGCGGGAGGGGGGAAGATACGCAGTATTTT. Its protein is CASSRQSGRGEDTQYF.

The chain is built from TRBV2 and TRBJ2-5; 11 positions agree with TRBD1. Germline assignment: CDR1 SNHLY and CDR2 FYNNEI. V gave up 6 bases and J gave up 2 bases; unmatched junction bases: 5. The CDR3 covers 15 residues. CDR3 sequence: CASRMDRGPQETQYF. CDR3 DNA sequence: TGTGCCAGCAGGATGGACAGGGGGCCTCAAGAGACCCAGTACTTC.

The V and J genes are TRBV5-1 and TRBJ2-3; tentatively, D is TRBD2 (6 bases). CDR3 length equals 14 residues. V was trimmed by 0 bases and J by 4 bases, leaving 9 bases between them. The germline gives CDR1 SGHRS, CDR2 YFSETQ. The CDR3 nucleotides read TGCGCCAGCAGCTTGGGACTAGACCCAGATACGCAGTATTTT. This codes for CASSLGLDPDTQYF.

J is TRBJ1-1 and V is TRBV11-1; 11 bases are a match to TRBD1. The germline V gene has CDR1 SGHAT and CDR2 FQDESV (reference sequence). This CDR3 is built from 12 residues. The ends lost 5 bases at V and 11 bases at J; junction bases unmatched: 4. The DNA of the CDR3 is TGTGCCAGCAGCCTGGACAGGGGGCAGGCTTTCTTT. Translation gives CASSLDRGQAFF.

This clone was seen more than once but under ten times. The chain carries TRBV5-4 and TRBJ2-3, with 9 bases that match TRBD2. V trimming: 4 bases; J trimming: 4 bases; junction bases outside the gene matches: 7. CDR3 length: 15 residues. Germline CDR1 and CDR2: SGHNT and YYREEE (reference sequence). In nucleotides, the CDR3 is TGTGCCAGCAGCCGGACTAGCGCCAAAGCAGATACGCAGTATTTT. It is translated as CASSRTSAKADTQYF.

This clone was observed a handful of times. The gene calls are TRBV18 and TRBJ2-1; the D gene is possibly TRBD2 (6 bases). Looked up from germline, CDR1 is KGHSH and CDR2 is LQKENI. Trimming pared 6 bases from V and 0 bases from J, leaving 15 bases between. This CDR3 spans 16 amino acids. The CDR3 nucleotides read TGTGCCAGCTCCCTCGGGACTCCTAGCTCCTACAATGAGCAGTTCTTC. Its protein is CASSLGTPSSYNEQFF. Using reference TRBV18 and TRBJ2-1 for the parts outside the CDR3, the full variable domain is NAGVMQNPRHLVRRRGQEARLRCSPMKGHSHVYWYRQLPEEGLKFMVYLQKENIIDESGMPKERFSAEFPKEGPSILRIQQVVRGDSAAYFCASSLGTPSSYNEQFFGPGTRLTVL.

The chain is built from TRBV30 and TRBJ1-1; 7 bases match TRBD1. This CDR3 region has 13 residues. Trimming cost V 0 bases and J 3 bases; bases outside gene matches: 1. Germline assignment: CDR1 GTSNPN and CDR2 SVGIG (reference sequence). The CDR3 loop reads CAWSVQGDTEAFF. CDR3 coding DNA: TGTGCCTGGAGTGTGCAGGGGGACACTGAAGCTTTCTTT.

V gene TRBV9 combines with J gene TRBJ1-2; a weak D match, TRBD1 (6 bases). CDR1 SGDLS and CDR2 YYNGEE come from the germline V gene. Trimming took off 2 bases at V and 4 bases at J, with 9 bases between the two ends. The CDR3 consists of 13 residues. CDR3 loop: CASSVGTTYGYTF. In DNA form, the CDR3 reads TGTGCCAGCAGCGTCGGGACAACCTATGGCTACACCTTC.

V and J are TRBV2 and TRBJ2-5; 9 bases line up with TRBD1. V lost 5 bases and J lost 2; bases outside the gene matches: 3. The CDR3 spans 14 residues. Per germline, CDR1 SNHLY and CDR2 FYNNEI. The CDR3 loop is CASSRDRGQETQYF. In nucleotides, the CDR3 is TGTGCCAGCAGTCGCGACAGGGGGCAAGAGACCCAGTACTTC.

This clone was detected a few times. V is TRBV5-1 and J is TRBJ1-1, with TRBD1 matching over 9 bases. J lost 1 base, V lost 0 bases, and 1 base had no gene match. CDR3 length: 15 amino acids. The germline CDR1 and CDR2 sequences are SGHRS and YFSETQ. CDR3 region: CASSLGQGENTEAFF. The CDR3 region has the DNA TGCGCCAGCAGCTTGGGACAGGGGGAGAACACTGAAGCTTTCTTT.

In this sample, this clone turned up a few times. The chain has TRBV30 and TRBJ2-1; 7 bases agree with TRBD2. The CDR3 has 12 residues. Trimming removed 4 bases from V and 4 bases from J; junction bases left unmatched: 1. The germline gives CDR1 GTSNPN, CDR2 SVGIG (reference sequence). The CDR3 bases are TGTGCCTGGACTAGCGGATACAATGAGCAGTTCTTC. Amino acid sequence: CAWTSGYNEQFF.

This clone showed up just a few times. The rearrangement uses TRBV19 and TRBJ2-1, with D maybe TRBD2 (6 bases). CDR1 is LNHDA and CDR2 is SQIVND in the germline V gene (reference sequence). The ends were cut back, 5 bases at V and 8 bases at J, with 13 bases in the middle. The CDR3 is 13 amino acids. CDR3 bases: TGTGCCAGTAGTCCGCGACCGGGGGATGAGCAGTTCTTC. Its protein is CASSPRPGDEQFF.

This clone was seen a few times. The chain combines TRBV9 with TRBJ2-6; a possible D gene is TRBD1 (6 bases). The CDR3 consists of 16 residues. The V end lost 8 bases, the J end lost 2 bases, and 17 bases lay between the germline ends. CDR1 SGDLS and CDR2 YYNGEE come from the germline V gene. The CDR3: CARLKQGSPGANVLTF. The CDR3 coding sequence is TGTGCCAGACTCAAACAGGGCTCCCCTGGGGCCAACGTCCTGACTTTC.

The V gene is TRBV6-1, the J gene TRBJ1-1; 11 nucleotides line up with TRBD1. V shed 8 bases, J shed 4 bases, and the junction held 6 bases outside the gene matches. The CDR3 consists of 14 residues. Germline values: CDR1 MNHNS, CDR2 SASEGT. The CDR3 nucleotides read TGTGCCAGCGGTTGGGACAGGGGGAGCACTGAAGCTTTCTTT. Translation gives CASGWDRGSTEAFF.